A selection of T cell receptor beta chains follows, all from one sample in a study of neurological immune-mediated disorders. TCRdb redid the calling of the 5' RACE reads with MiXCR, one entry per CDR3 protein. The sample contains about 57,000 distinct CDR3 sequences, roughly 13% of which appear only once. Sequencing was carried out using PBMCs. These receptors all stem from a woman aged 55-69 years with HTLV-1-associated myelopathy (HAM/TSP). Each CDR3 is given with its conserved first and last residue. A D gene is named only where the DNA matches it firmly. Clone size is not always given. Where it is, it says once, few, many or a class for expanded clones.

V	J	size	D	CDR3	DNA
TRBV4-1	TRBJ2-3	many	TRBD2	CASSQEGRLAGRDTQYF	TGCGCCAGCAGCCAAGAAGGTCGGTTAGCGGGAAGAGATACGCAGTATTTT
TRBV5-1	TRBJ2-3	many	TRBD2	CASSLGPSGSSDTQYF	TGCGCCAGCAGCTTGGGCCCTAGCGGGAGCTCAGATACGCAGTATTTT
TRBV20-1	TRBJ2-5	many	TRBD2	CSAKGLAGAMGETQYF	TGCAGTGCTAAGGGACTAGCGGGAGCCATGGGGGAGACCCAGTACTTC
TRBV10-3	TRBJ2-5	few	TRBD1	CAISEQSLPGTGRETQYF	TGTGCCATCAGTGAGCAATCTCTACCCGGGACAGGGCGAGAGACCCAGTACTTC
TRBV5-1	TRBJ2-7	many	.	CASSLENGYEQYF	TGCGCCAGCAGCTTGGAGAACGGGTACGAGCAGTACTTC
TRBV12-3/TRBV12-4	TRBJ2-7	many	TRBD2	CASSLVSGSYEQYF	TGTGCCAGCAGTTTAGTCAGCGGGAGCTACGAGCAGTACTTC
TRBV28	TRBJ2-6	many	.	CASSLGASGANVLTF	TGTGCCAGCAGTTTGGGCGCGTCGGGGGCCAACGTCCTGACTTTC
TRBV5-1	TRBJ2-4	many	.	CASSLGDSRKNIQYF	TGCGCCAGCAGCTTGGGTGACAGCAGGAAAAACATTCAGTACTTC
TRBV28	TRBJ2-5	many	TRBD1	CATGQGAQRETQYF	TGTGCCACCGGACAGGGCGCACAGAGGGAGACCCAGTACTTC
TRBV5-1	TRBJ2-1	many	.	CASSSGTRSSYNEQFF	TGCGCCAGCAGCTCCGGGACAAGAAGCTCCTACAATGAGCAGTTCTTC
TRBV4-1	TRBJ1-5	many	TRBD1	CASSHPGTGVLPLDQPQHF	TGCGCCAGCAGCCACCCCGGGACAGGGGTCCTTCCTCTAGATCAGCCCCAGCATTTT
TRBV5-1	TRBJ1-6	.	.	CSSSWGWQADSYNSPLHF	TGCTCCAGCAGCTGGGGGTGGCAGGCGGACTCCTATAATTCACCCCTCCACTTT
TRBV2	TRBJ1-1	many	.	CASIITGHSEAFF	TGTGCCAGCATCATTACAGGGCACAGTGAAGCTTTCTTT
TRBV5-1	TRBJ2-1	.	.	CASSLVAGSWEQFF	TGCGCCAGCAGCTTGGTAGCAGGGTCATGGGAGCAGTTCTTC
TRBV7-9	TRBJ2-2	.	.	CASSPQLVNTGELFF	TGTGCCAGCAGCCCTCAATTGGTGAACACCGGGGAGCTGTTTTTT
TRBV20-1	TRBJ2-3	many	TRBD1	CSAHQGADTQYF	TGCAGTGCCCATCAGGGGGCGGATACGCAGTATTTT
TRBV12-3/TRBV12-4	TRBJ1-2	many	.	CASTPGGAQKDGYTF	TGTGCCAGCACCCCGGGGGGGGCGCAAAAAGATGGCTACACCTTC
TRBV9	TRBJ2-7	many	TRBD1	CASSVGQGSQIYEQYF	TGTGCCAGCAGCGTAGGACAGGGGTCTCAAATTTACGAGCAGTACTTC
TRBV5-6	TRBJ2-7	many	TRBD2	CASSPGLAGGGQNEQYF	TGTGCCAGCAGCCCCGGACTAGCGGGAGGGGGCCAAAACGAGCAGTACTTC
TRBV6-5	TRBJ2-7	many	TRBD2	CASSQGLAGRQYF	TGTGCCAGCAGCCAAGGACTAGCGGGTAGGCAGTACTTC
TRBV29-1	TRBJ2-7	.	TRBD2	CSVAPLAAYEQYF	TGCAGCGTTGCACCACTAGCGGCCTACGAGCAGTACTTC
TRBV12-3/TRBV12-4	TRBJ2-3	many	.	CASSRDSLTDTQYF	TGTGCCAGTAGCCGGGACTCCCTCACAGATACGCAGTATTTT
TRBV5-6	TRBJ1-6	many	.	CASSLWAPVNNSPLHF	TGTGCCAGCAGCTTATGGGCCCCGGTCAATAATTCACCCCTCCACTTT
TRBV5-1	TRBJ2-7	many	.	CASSPMGRHSGEQYF	TGCGCCAGCAGCCCGATGGGCAGACACTCAGGCGAGCAGTACTTC
TRBV5-5	TRBJ1-2	many	.	CASRLIPTWGYYGYTF	TGTGCCAGCAGACTAATCCCGACCTGGGGCTACTATGGCTACACCTTC
TRBV11-2	TRBJ2-2	many	.	CASSLLGTTNTGELFF	TGTGCCAGCAGCTTATTGGGGACAACAAACACCGGGGAGCTGTTTTTT
TRBV29-1	TRBJ1-1	many	.	CSVGWALNTEAFF	TGCAGCGTTGGTTGGGCTTTGAACACTGAAGCTTTCTTT
TRBV6-1	TRBJ1-1	.	.	CASSERAGEAFF	TGTGCCAGCAGTGAAAGGGCTGGGGAAGCTTTCTTT
TRBV20-1	TRBJ2-3	many	TRBD2	CSARGREPPDTQYF	TGCAGTGCTAGAGGGCGGGAGCCCCCGGATACGCAGTATTTT
TRBV14	TRBJ2-3	many	.	CASSPPGRTSTDTQYF	TGTGCCAGCAGCCCCCCGGGGCGAACTAGCACAGATACGCAGTATTTT
TRBV6-1	TRBJ1-5	many	TRBD1	CASREDRAHQPQHF	TGTGCCAGCAGAGAAGACAGGGCCCATCAGCCCCAGCATTTT
TRBV10-3	TRBJ2-3	few	.	CATKETSPTTDTQYF	TGTGCCACCAAAGAAACTAGCCCTACCACAGATACGCAGTATTTT
TRBV11-2	TRBJ2-7	many	TRBD2	CASSLATSGAYEQYF	TGTGCCAGCAGCTTAGCGACTAGCGGTGCCTACGAGCAGTACTTC
TRBV4-1	TRBJ2-1	.	TRBD2	CASSQDRAGVYNEQFF	TGCGCCAGCAGCCAAGATCGTGCGGGAGTATACAATGAGCAGTTCTTC
TRBV20-1	TRBJ1-4	many	TRBD1	CSASPRDSNEKLFF	TGCAGTGCATCCCCCCGGGACAGTAATGAAAAACTGTTTTTT
TRBV24-1	TRBJ2-2	many	.	CATSDVTRSPGELFF	TGTGCCACCAGTGACGTGACTAGGAGTCCCGGGGAGCTGTTTTTT